Listed below are T cell receptor beta chains from one sample, sequenced in a study of neoadjuvant anti-PD-1 for oral cavity cancer. Libraries were prepared by immunoSEQ multiplex PCR; TCRdb keeps only in-frame clonotypes and omits some of them. The sample has about 12,000 clones; 70% to 75% are singletons. Source: PBMCs, taken after nivolumab (anti-PD-1) treatment. These receptors came from a person aged 40 to 85 with oral cavity squamous cell carcinoma. CDR3s include the opening cysteine and the closing phenylalanine or tryptophan. D genes are given only for firm matches. The size of a clone is reported for some rows only, either as once, few or many, or as a class for expanded clones.

few TRBJ1-5 . TRBV6-4 TGTGCCAGCAGCCTACAACACGGCAATCAGCCCCAGCATTTT CASSLQHGNQPQHF
. TRBJ2-7 TRBD2 TRBV19 TGTGCCAGTAGTGTGGGGGACTACCGCTACGAGCAGTACTTC CASSVGDYRYEQYF
. TRBJ1-4 TRBD1 TRBV11-2 TGTGCCAGCAGTTCACAGGGGGCGTTGACTAATGAAAAACTGTTTTTT CASSSQGALTNEKLFF
few TRBJ1-2 . TRBV5-4 TGTGCCAGCAGCTTCACACATTCTAACTATGGCTACACCTTC CASSFTHSNYGYTF
. TRBJ1-5 . TRBV19 TGTGCCAGTAGTATAGACGGCAATGACAATCAGCCCCAGCATTTT CASSIDGNDNQPQHF
. TRBJ2-5 . TRBV4-2 TGTGCCAGCAGCCGCGGGTCTCAAGAGACCCAGTACTTC CASSRGSQETQYF
. TRBJ1-2 . TRBV19 TGTGCCAGTAGTATAGCGGGGCCTCTATCTCGCTATGGCTACACCTTC CASSIAGPLSRYGYTF
. TRBJ2-3 . TRBV4-1 TGCGCCAGCAGCCAACCGAGGGCAGCCCGGGCTCAGTATTTT CASSQPRAARAQYF
. TRBJ1-1 TRBD1 TRBV6-1 TGTGCCAGCAGTGAAGGAGAGACAGGGTTCGACGGAGCTTTCTTT CASSEGETGFDGAFF
. TRBJ2-1 . TRBV7-7 TGTGCCAGCAGCCCCGATTATTTCTCAGCCTATGGGTCCTACAATGAGCAGTTCTTC CASSPDYFSAYGSYNEQFF
. TRBJ2-1 . TRBV19 TGTGCCAGTAGTCTACAGGGGGGGAATGAGCAGTTCTTC CASSLQGGNEQFF
. TRBJ2-1 TRBD1 TRBV6-6 TGTGCCAGCAGTCTGGGACAGGCCAAACCTAGGCAGTTCTTC CASSLGQAKPRQFF
once TRBJ1-3 . TRBV19 TGTGCCAGTAACTTGAAAAGGGACTCTGGAAACACCATATATTTT CASNLKRDSGNTIYF
. TRBJ1-5 TRBD1 TRBV27 TGTGCCAGCAGTTTACTCGGCAGGGGGTTAGGTCAGCCCCAGCATTTT CASSLLGRGLGQPQHF
. TRBJ2-7 TRBD2 TRBV6-6 TGTGCCAGCAACGAAGGATTAGCGGGACCCCCCTACGAGCAGTACTTC CASNEGLAGPPYEQYF
. TRBJ2-7 . TRBV7-4 TGTGCCAGCACCCCAGAAGGGCTATCGAGCTCCTACGAGCAGTACTTC CASTPEGLSSSYEQYF
. TRBJ1-1 . TRBV6-1 TGTGCCAGCAGTGAAACAGGACGGAGTTTGAACACTGAAGCTTTCTTT CASSETGRSLNTEAFF
. TRBJ1-6 . TRBV4-2 TGTGCCAGCAGCCAAGAGGTTTCACCCCTCCACTTT CASSQEVSPLHF
. TRBJ2-7 . TRBV2 TGTGCCAGCAGTGAAGACAGGGCCTACGAGCAGTACTTC CASSEDRAYEQYF
. TRBJ1-1 . TRBV10-2 TGCGCCAGCAGTGAGTCAGGGGGGGGGACTGAAGCTTTCTTT CASSESGGGTEAFF
. TRBJ1-2 TRBD1 TRBV30 TGTGCCTGGAGTGTTCGGCGGGACAGGGGTTTCTATGGCTACACCTTC CAWSVRRDRGFYGYTF
once TRBJ2-3 . TRBV4-1 TGCGCCAGCAGCCCCTTTTCTAGGGGGAGGGCAGATACGCAGTATTTT CASSPFSRGRADTQYF
. TRBJ2-1 TRBD2 TRBV7-9 TGTGCCGTCGGGACTAGCGGGGCCTACAATGAGCAGTTCTTC CAVGTSGAYNEQFF
. TRBJ1-4 . TRBV11-2 TGTGCCAGCAGCTTAGGTGAAAAACTGTTTTTT CASSLGEKLFF